This TCR beta chain emerged from a study of T cells in Graves' hyperthyroidism and ophthalmopathy. This clonotype came up many times. With V trimmed by 0 bases and J by 5 bases, 8 bases remained unmatched. The CDR3 extends over 16 amino acids. The germline gives CDR1 LGHDT, CDR2 YNNKEL (reference sequence). RNA transcripts provided the source from which TCR beta CDR3 regions were amplified. Primed by the HTBI set, a first-round RT-PCR was run on the TCR CDR3. From the multiplex PCR reads, TCRdb called clonotypes with MiXCR, one entry per CDR3 protein. The data hold approximately 600,000 distinct CDR3 sequences, with 20% to 25% observed a single time.

Material: blood. The TCR sequence derives from a man aged 25 to 40 with Graves' ophthalmopathy. The chain recombines TRBV3-1 with TRBJ2-7, with TRBD1 identical over 9 bases. CDR3 protein: CASSQDISGQGNEQYF. As DNA, the CDR3 is TGTGCCAGCAGCCAAGATATTTCGGGACAGGGAAACGAGCAGTACTTC.